These T cell receptor beta chains were read from a single sample in a study of shared clonotypes between healthy human individuals. Clones were sequenced by immunoSEQ multiplex PCR, and TCRdb holds only the in-frame ones, with some missing. The sample shows about 380,000 clones, 90% to 97% of them seen only once. The source material was memory CD8+ T cells sorted from blood. These receptors were obtained from a man aged 25 to 40 in good health. The CDR3 runs from the conserved cysteine through the conserved F or W. D genes are given only for firm matches. Clone sizes are given selectively: once, few, many, or a class where the clone is expanded.

clone size | J gene | V gene | D gene | CDR3 protein | CDR3 DNA
- | TRBJ1-3 | TRBV5-5 | - | CASSLGRGNTIYF | TGTGCCAGCAGCTTGGGAAGGGGAAACACCATATATTTT
- | TRBJ1-5 | TRBV11-2 | - | CASSWTVNQPQHF | TGTGCCAGCAGCTGGACAGTCAATCAGCCCCAGCATTTT
- | TRBJ2-3 | TRBV7-2 | TRBD2 | CASTPSSGRRTDTQYF | TGTGCCAGCACCCCTAGTAGCGGGAGGAGGACAGATACGCAGTATTTT
- | TRBJ2-3 | TRBV7-9 | - | CASSEFHASTDTQYF | TGTGCCAGCAGCGAGTTCCACGCCTCTACAGATACGCAGTATTTT
- | TRBJ2-7 | TRBV21-1 | - | CASSSGTSEQYF | TGTGCCAGCAGCTCGGGGACTTCCGAGCAGTACTTC
- | TRBJ2-2 | TRBV5-1 | - | CASSRGRAVYTGELFF | TGCGCCAGCAGCCGAGGGAGAGCGGTTTACACCGGGGAGCTGTTTTTT
- | TRBJ1-4 | TRBV6-1 | - | CASSLNGWSEKLFF | TGTGCCAGCAGTTTAAACGGGTGGAGTGAAAAACTGTTTTTT
- | TRBJ1-5 | TRBV18 | TRBD1 | CASSYGQDQPQHF | TGTGCCAGCTCCTATGGACAGGATCAGCCCCAGCATTTT
- | TRBJ2-7 | TRBV2 | - | CASSPQGGGAYEQYF | TGTGCCAGCAGCCCCCAAGGGGGGGGCGCCTACGAGCAGTACTTC
- | TRBJ2-1 | TRBV4-2 | - | CASSQVAGPYNEQFF | TGTGCCAGCAGCCAAGTGGCGGGCCCCTACAATGAGCAGTTCTTC
- | TRBJ2-5 | TRBV19 | - | CASRTTGPGGTQYF | TGTGCCAGTAGGACTACCGGACCCGGTGGGACCCAGTACTTC
- | TRBJ1-2 | TRBV18 | TRBD1 | CASSPTGTGSNGYTF | TGTGCCAGCTCCCCAACCGGGACAGGGTCGAATGGCTACACCTTC
once | TRBJ2-5 | TRBV4-1 | TRBD2 | CASSPGREGRETQYF | TGCGCCAGCAGCCCTGGCAGGGAGGGACGAGAGACCCAGTACTTC
- | TRBJ2-3 | TRBV29-1 | - | CSALGGPTDTQYF | TGCAGCGCCCTGGGGGGGCCCACAGATACGCAGTATTTT
- | TRBJ2-2 | TRBV7-3 | TRBD1 | CASSPGTGGAGELFF | TGTGCCAGCAGCCCTGGGACAGGGGGCGCCGGGGAGCTGTTTTTT
- | TRBJ2-7 | TRBV27 | TRBD2 | CASSGGLAGAHEQYF | TGTGCCAGCTCCGGGGGACTAGCGGGAGCCCACGAGCAGTACTTC
- | TRBJ2-3 | TRBV5-4 | - | CASSFGRDTQYF | TGTGCCAGCAGCTTCGGACGGGATACGCAGTATTTT
- | TRBJ1-1 | TRBV19 | - | CASRGRQDMNTEAFF | TGTGCCAGCCGGGGGAGGCAGGACATGAACACTGAAGCTTTCTTT
- | TRBJ1-5 | TRBV30 | TRBD1 | CAWTRGQGDQPQHF | TGTGCCTGGACTAGGGGACAGGGGGATCAGCCCCAGCATTTT
- | TRBJ1-6 | TRBV10-2 | - | CARWDLSGPLNSPLHF | TGCGCCAGATGGGATCTATCGGGACCACTTAATTCACCCCTCCACTTT
- | TRBJ2-7 | TRBV19 | TRBD2 | CASSIGWREALYEQYF | TGTGCCAGTAGTATAGGTTGGCGGGAGGCCCTCTACGAGCAGTACTTC
- | TRBJ2-5 | TRBV10-1 | TRBD2 | CASRAGEETQYF | TGCGCCAGCAGGGCGGGAGAAGAGACCCAGTACTTC
- | TRBJ2-7 | TRBV19 | TRBD2 | CASSRTSGSYEQYF | TGTGCCAGTAGTAGGACTAGCGGGAGCTACGAGCAGTACTTC
few | TRBJ1-2 | TRBV2 | - | CASSVSGPYGYTF | TGTGCCAGCAGTGTAAGTGGGCCCTATGGCTACACCTTC
- | TRBJ2-5 | TRBV6-5 | TRBD2 | CASSSQGLAGIQYF | TGTGCCAGCAGTTCCCAGGGACTAGCGGGAATCCAGTACTTC
- | TRBJ2-2 | TRBV5-6 | - | CASSLEPRGNRELFF | TGTGCCAGCAGCTTGGAGCCAAGGGGGAACCGGGAGCTGTTTTTT
- | TRBJ2-7 | TRBV2 | - | CASSEYRTYEQYF | TGTGCCAGCAGTGAGTACAGGACCTACGAGCAGTACTTC